The next 13 T cell receptor beta chains were all read from a single sample in a study of blood T cells in healthy people across ages. A second PCR, run for about 7 to 11 cycles, used a sample-barcoded 5' primer plus a J-beta primer mix. Each CDR3 protein is one row after TCRdb ran MiXCR on the 5' RACE reads. The repertoire consists of about 640,000 distinct CDR3 sequences, with 45% to 65% occurring once and the leading ten covering 30% to 40%. Sequences were obtained from blood. The origin of the receptors is a man in his fifties or sixties in good health.

Only a few counts were recorded for this clonotype. V and J are TRBV6-2 or TRBV6-3 and TRBJ2-1, with TRBD2 matching over 9 bases. CDR3 length equals 17 residues. Germline values: CDR1 MNHEY, CDR2 SVGEGT. V lost 0 bases and J lost 1; bases outside the gene matches: 4. CDR3: CASSYSLAGFSYNEQFF. The CDR3 coding sequence is TGTGCCAGCAGTTACTCGCTAGCGGGGTTTTCCTACAATGAGCAGTTCTTC.

V is TRBV11-2 and J is TRBJ2-7; D gene ambiguous. The CDR3 runs 12 residues. V was clipped by 3 bases and J by 5 bases, with 8 bases between them. Germline CDR1 is SGHAT and CDR2 is FQNNGV. CDR3 in DNA: TGTGCCAGCAGCTTGATGGCGAACGAGCAGTACTTC. It codes for CASSLMANEQYF.

The table lists this clonotype with a few counts. The chain is built from TRBV20-1 and TRBJ1-2; D perhaps matches TRBD1 (5 bases). Between the trimmed V and J ends, which lost 2 bases and 4 bases, there was a span of 11 bases. This CDR3 region has 13 residues. Germline values: CDR1 DFQATT, CDR2 SNEGSKA (reference sequence). This chain's CDR3 is CSARPGWTYGYTF. Here the CDR3 DNA reads TGCAGTGCTAGACCAGGGTGGACCTATGGCTACACCTTC.

This clonotype turned up a few times. The chain has TRBV7-2 and TRBJ1-4; TRBD1 agrees at 7 bases. This CDR3 region has 14 residues. The germline CDR1 and CDR2 sequences are SGHTA and FQGNSA. V was pared by 6 bases and J by 4 bases, with 5 bases of the junction left unmatched. The CDR3 coding sequence is TGTGCCAGCAGATCGGGACAGCATAATGAAAAACTGTTTTTT. Translated: CASRSGQHNEKLFF.

This clonotype was counted ten times or more. One end of the junction varies from germline; a read error may be responsible. The chain joins TRBV5-1 to TRBJ2-7; 11 bases are shared with TRBD1. This CDR3 is 14 amino acids long. Germline V gene sequence: CDR1 SGHRS, CDR2 YFSETQ. CDR3 residues: CASSLGQGAYEQYF. The CDR3 DNA reads TGTGCCAGCAGCCTGGGACAGGGGGCCTACGAGCAGTACTTC.

Here the CDR3 DNA reads TGTGCCAGCAGCTCGGGACGGGGGGTCGGGCAGCCCCAGCATTTT. Protein product: CASSSGRGVGQPQHF. The gene calls are TRBV7-2 and TRBJ1-5; maybe TRBD1 (5 bases). V was shortened by 4 bases and J by 7 bases, with 17 bases between the two germline ends. Looked up from germline, CDR1 is SGHTA and CDR2 is FQGNSA. The length of the CDR3 is 15 residues. Full variable domain (rest looked up from reference TRBV7-2 and TRBJ1-5): GAGVSQSPSNKVTEKGKDVELRCDPISGHTALYWYRQSLGQGLEFLIYFQGNSAPDKSGLPSDRFSAERTGGSVSTLTIQRTQQEDSAVYLCASSSGRGVGQPQHFGDGTRLSIL.

The chain carries TRBV7-2 and TRBJ2-7; TRBD1 aligns across 7 bases. The CDR3 length is 14 residues. Germline V lookup: CDR1 SGHTA, CDR2 FQGNSA. The DNA for the CDR3 is TGTGCTTCGAAGCGGACAGGCCTCTCCTACGAGCAGTACTTC. The encoded protein is CASKRTGLSYEQYF. Variable domain in full (rest from reference TRBV7-2 and TRBJ2-7): GAGVSQSPSNKVTEKGKDVELRCDPISGHTALYWYRQSLGQGLEFLIYFQGNSAPDKSGLPSDRFSAERTGGSVSTLTIQRTQQEDSAVYLCASKRTGLSYEQYFGPGTRLTVT.

The chain employs TRBV28 and TRBJ2-1; 8 bases map to TRBD2. There are 15 residues in the CDR3. J lost 1 base, V lost 5 bases, and 4 bases had no gene match. Germline V gives CDR1 MDHEN, CDR2 SYDVKM. This chain's CDR3 is CASSLGGDSYNEQFF. Written as DNA, the CDR3 is TGTGCCAGCAGTCTCGGGGGGGATTCCTACAATGAGCAGTTCTTC.

This clonotype was counted once. The chain joins TRBV29-1 to TRBJ2-1, with D tentatively TRBD1 or TRBD2 (7 bases each). V lost 8 bases to trimming and J lost 2 bases, with 16 bases between them. Germline CDR1 is SQVTM and CDR2 is ANQGSEA. The CDR3 has 14 residues. The CDR3 DNA reads TGCAGCATCCCCAGGGGGGGGGCCTACAATGAGCAGTTCTTC. Amino acid sequence: CSIPRGGAYNEQFF.

This clonotype came up a few times. The chain links TRBV18 to TRBJ2-4; 8 bases align to TRBD1. The CDR3 extends over 21 amino acids. Germline V gene data show CDR1 as KGHSH and CDR2 as LQKENI. V lost 3 bases, J lost 0 bases, and 19 bases stayed unmatched. The chain's CDR3 is CASSPLSQGATSHSAKNIQYF. In DNA form, the CDR3 reads TGTGCCAGCTCACCTTTGAGTCAGGGGGCTACTAGCCACTCAGCCAAAAACATTCAGTACTTC. Together with reference TRBV18 and TRBJ2-4, the CDR3 gives the full variable domain: NAGVMQNPRHLVRRRGQEARLRCSPMKGHSHVYWYRQLPEEGLKFMVYLQKENIIDESGMPKERFSAEFPKEGPSILRIQQVVRGDSAAYFCASSPLSQGATSHSAKNIQYFGAGTRLSVL.

J is TRBJ1-2 and V is TRBV20-1; D uncertain. V shed 2 bases and J shed 4 bases, with 11 bases lying between them. The CDR3 loop spans 13 amino acids. Germline V gene sequence: CDR1 DFQATT, CDR2 SNEGSKA (reference sequence). This CDR3 is CSARPAGLYGYTF. In DNA, the CDR3 is TGCAGTGCTAGACCGGCAGGCCTCTATGGCTACACCTTC.

In regard to this clonotype: The germline gene is not matched at one end of the junction; a read error may be the cause. The chain couples TRBV20-1 to TRBJ2-5; a weak D match, TRBD2 (5 bases). Per germline, CDR1 DFQATT and CDR2 SNEGSKA (reference sequence). CDR3 length: 17 amino acids. CDR3 coding DNA: TGCAGTACTAGAGAGCCCATAATCGTGGGTAGCCAAGAGACCCAGTACTTC. This gives the protein CSTREPIIVGSQETQYF.

This chain connects TRBV7-9 to TRBJ1-5; D gene unclear. The CDR3 is made up of 14 amino acids. V gave up 5 bases and J gave up 0 bases, with 8 bases separating them. From germline, CDR1 is SEHNR and CDR2 FQNEAQ (reference sequence). The CDR3 nucleotides read TGTGCCAGCAGCCGGACGGATAGCAATCAGCCCCAGCATTTT. Translating gives CASSRTDSNQPQHF.